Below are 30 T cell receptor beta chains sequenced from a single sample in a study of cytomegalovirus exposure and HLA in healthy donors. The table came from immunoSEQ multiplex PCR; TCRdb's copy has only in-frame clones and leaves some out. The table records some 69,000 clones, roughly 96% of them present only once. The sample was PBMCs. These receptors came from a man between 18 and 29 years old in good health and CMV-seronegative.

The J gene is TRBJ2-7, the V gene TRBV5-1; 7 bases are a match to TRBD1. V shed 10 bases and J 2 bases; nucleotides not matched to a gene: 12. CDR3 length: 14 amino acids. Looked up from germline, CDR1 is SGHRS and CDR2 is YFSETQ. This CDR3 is CASTGEPGTYEQYF. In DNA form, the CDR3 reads TGCGCCTCAACAGGGGAGCCAGGGACCTACGAGCAGTACTTC.

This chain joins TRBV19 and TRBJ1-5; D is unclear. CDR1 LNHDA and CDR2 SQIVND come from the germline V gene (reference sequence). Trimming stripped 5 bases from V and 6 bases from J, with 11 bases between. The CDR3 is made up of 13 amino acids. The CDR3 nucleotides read TGTGCCAGTAGTTTAAATTTCGGTCAGCCCCAGCATTTT. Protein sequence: CASSLNFGQPQHF.

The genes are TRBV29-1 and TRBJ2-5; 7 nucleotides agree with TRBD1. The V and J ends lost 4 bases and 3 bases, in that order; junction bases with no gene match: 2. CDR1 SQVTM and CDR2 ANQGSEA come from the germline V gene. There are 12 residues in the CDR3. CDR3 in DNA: TGCAGCGTTGGGGGACAGAAAGAGACCCAGTACTTC. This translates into CSVGGQKETQYF.

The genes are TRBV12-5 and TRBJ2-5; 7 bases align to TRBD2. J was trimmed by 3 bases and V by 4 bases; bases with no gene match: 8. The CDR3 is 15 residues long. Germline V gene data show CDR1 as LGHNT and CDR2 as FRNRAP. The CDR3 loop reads CASGWGGPDKETQYF. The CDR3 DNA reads TGTGCTAGTGGTTGGGGAGGGCCTGACAAAGAGACCCAGTACTTC.

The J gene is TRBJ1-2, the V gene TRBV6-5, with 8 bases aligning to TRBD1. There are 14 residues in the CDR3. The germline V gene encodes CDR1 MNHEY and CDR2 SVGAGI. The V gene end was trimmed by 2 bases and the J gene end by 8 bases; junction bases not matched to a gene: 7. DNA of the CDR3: TGTGCCAGCAGTTACGCCCAGGGGGCGCAAGGCTACACCTTC. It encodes CASSYAQGAQGYTF.

CDR3 nucleotides: TGTGCCAGCAGCTTAAGCCCAGGGGCCCTTGGGGAGCAGTACTTC. The encoded protein is CASSLSPGALGEQYF. The chain combines TRBV11-2 with TRBJ2-7; D might be TRBD1 (6 bases). V lost 2 bases and J 7 bases, leaving 18 bases between the germline ends. The length of the CDR3 is 15 residues. CDR1 and CDR2 (germline): SGHAT, FQNNGV.

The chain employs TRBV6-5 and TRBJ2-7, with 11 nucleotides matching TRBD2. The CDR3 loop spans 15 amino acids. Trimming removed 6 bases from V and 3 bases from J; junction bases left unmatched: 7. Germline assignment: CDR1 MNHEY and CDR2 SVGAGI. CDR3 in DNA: TGTGCCAGCAGCGCCGGGACTAGCGGCCTCTACGAGCAGTACTTC. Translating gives CASSAGTSGLYEQYF.

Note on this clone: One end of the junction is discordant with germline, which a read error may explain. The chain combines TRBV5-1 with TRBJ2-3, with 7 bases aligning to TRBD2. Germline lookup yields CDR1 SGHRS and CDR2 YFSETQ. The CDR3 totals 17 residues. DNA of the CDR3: TGCGCCAGCCGCTTGGCCGGGGGGAGCGGGAAGTCAGATACGCAGTATTTT. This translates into CASRLAGGSGKSDTQYF.

The CDR3 DNA reads TGTGCCAGCAGCTTGGACAGCCGTGTTAACTACGAGCAGTACTTC. Translated: CASSLDSRVNYEQYF. This rearrangement joins TRBV5-5 to TRBJ2-7, with no clear D. The germline V gene has CDR1 SGHKS and CDR2 YYEKEE (reference sequence). V was cut by 0 bases and J by 3 bases, with 13 bases left in between. The CDR3 spans 15 residues.

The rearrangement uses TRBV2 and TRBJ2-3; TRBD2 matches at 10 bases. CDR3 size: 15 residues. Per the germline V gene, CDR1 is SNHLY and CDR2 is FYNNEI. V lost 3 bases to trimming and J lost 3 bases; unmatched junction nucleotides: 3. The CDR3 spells CASSDMGLATDTQYF. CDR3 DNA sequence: TGTGCCAGCAGTGACATGGGACTAGCGACAGATACGCAGTATTTT.

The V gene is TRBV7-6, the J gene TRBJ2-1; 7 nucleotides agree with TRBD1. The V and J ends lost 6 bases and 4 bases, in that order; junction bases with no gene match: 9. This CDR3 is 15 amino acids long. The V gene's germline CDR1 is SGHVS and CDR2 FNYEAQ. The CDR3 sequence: CASSRDSLAYNEQFF. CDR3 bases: TGTGCCAGCAGTCGGGACAGCTTGGCGTACAATGAGCAGTTCTTC. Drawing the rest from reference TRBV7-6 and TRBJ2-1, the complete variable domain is GAGVSQSPRYKVTKRGQDVALRCDPISGHVSLYWYRQALGQGPEFLTYFNYEAQQDKSGLPNDRFSAERPEGSISTLTIQRTEQRDSAMYRCASSRDSLAYNEQFFGPGTRLTVL.

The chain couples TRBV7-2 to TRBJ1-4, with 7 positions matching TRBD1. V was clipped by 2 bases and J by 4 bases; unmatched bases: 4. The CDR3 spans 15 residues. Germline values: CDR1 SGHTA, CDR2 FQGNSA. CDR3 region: CASSLLRGVNEKLFF. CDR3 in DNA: TGTGCCAGCAGCTTACTCAGGGGGGTTAATGAAAAACTGTTTTTT. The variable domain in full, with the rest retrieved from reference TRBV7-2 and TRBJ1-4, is GAGVSQSPSNKVTEKGKDVELRCDPISGHTALYWYRQSLGQGLEFLIYFQGNSAPDKSGLPSDRFSAERTGGSVSTLTIQRTQQEDSAVYLCASSLLRGVNEKLFFGSGTQLSVL.

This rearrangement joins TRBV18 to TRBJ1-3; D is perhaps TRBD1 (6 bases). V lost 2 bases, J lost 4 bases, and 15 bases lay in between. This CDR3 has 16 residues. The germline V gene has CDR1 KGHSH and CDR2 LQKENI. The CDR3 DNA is TGTGCCAGCTCACCAGGGGGCGGAATCGGAGGAAACACCATATATTTT. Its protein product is CASSPGGGIGGNTIYF.

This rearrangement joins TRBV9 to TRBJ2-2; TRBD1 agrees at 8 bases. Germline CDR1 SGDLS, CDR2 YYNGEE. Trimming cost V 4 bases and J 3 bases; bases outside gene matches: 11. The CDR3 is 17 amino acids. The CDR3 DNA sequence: TGTGCCAGCAGCTCTCACTCCAGGGGGCGTGACACCGGGGAGCTGTTTTTT. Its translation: CASSSHSRGRDTGELFF.

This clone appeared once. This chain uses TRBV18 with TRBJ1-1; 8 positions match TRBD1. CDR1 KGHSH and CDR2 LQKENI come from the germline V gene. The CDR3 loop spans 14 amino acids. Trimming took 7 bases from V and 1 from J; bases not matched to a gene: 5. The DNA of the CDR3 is TGTGCCAGCTTTCAGGGGGCTCCGAACACTGAAGCTTTCTTT. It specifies CASFQGAPNTEAFF.

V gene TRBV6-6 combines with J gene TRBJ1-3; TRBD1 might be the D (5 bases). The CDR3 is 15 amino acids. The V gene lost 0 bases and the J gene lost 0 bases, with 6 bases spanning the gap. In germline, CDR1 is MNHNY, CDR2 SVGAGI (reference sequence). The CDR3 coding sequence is TGTGCCAGCAGTTACTCTGGGGCCTCTGGAAACACCATATATTTT. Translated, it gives CASSYSGASGNTIYF.

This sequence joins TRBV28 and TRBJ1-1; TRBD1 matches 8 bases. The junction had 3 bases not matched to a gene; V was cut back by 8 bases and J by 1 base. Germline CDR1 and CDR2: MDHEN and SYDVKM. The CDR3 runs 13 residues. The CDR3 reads CASWGTGNTEAFF. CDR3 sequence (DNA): TGTGCCAGCTGGGGGACAGGGAACACTGAAGCTTTCTTT.

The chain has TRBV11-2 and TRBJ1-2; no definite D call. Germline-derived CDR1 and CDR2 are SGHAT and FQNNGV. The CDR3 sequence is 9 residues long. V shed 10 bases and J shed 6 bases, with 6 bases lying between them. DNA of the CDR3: TGTGCCATATCGGATGGCTACACCTTC. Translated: CAISDGYTF.

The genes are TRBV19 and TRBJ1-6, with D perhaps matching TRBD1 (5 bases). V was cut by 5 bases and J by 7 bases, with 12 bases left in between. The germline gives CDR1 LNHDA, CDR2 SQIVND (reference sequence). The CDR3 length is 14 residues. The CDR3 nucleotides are TGTGCCAGTAGTTCTCCAGGGTACAATTCACCCCTCCACTTT. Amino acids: CASSSPGYNSPLHF. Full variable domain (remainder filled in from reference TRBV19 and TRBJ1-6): DGGITQSPKYLFRKEGQNVTLSCEQNLNHDAMYWYRQDPGQGLRLIYYSQIVNDFQKGDIAEGYSVSREKKESFPLTVTSAQKNPTAFYLCASSSPGYNSPLHFGNGTRLTVT.

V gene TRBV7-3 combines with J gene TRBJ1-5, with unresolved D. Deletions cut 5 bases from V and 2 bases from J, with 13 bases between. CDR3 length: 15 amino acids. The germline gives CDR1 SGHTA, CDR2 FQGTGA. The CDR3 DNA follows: TGTGCCAGCAGCCCCGACCCGCGGCGCAATCAGCCCCAGCATTTT. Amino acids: CASSPDPRRNQPQHF.

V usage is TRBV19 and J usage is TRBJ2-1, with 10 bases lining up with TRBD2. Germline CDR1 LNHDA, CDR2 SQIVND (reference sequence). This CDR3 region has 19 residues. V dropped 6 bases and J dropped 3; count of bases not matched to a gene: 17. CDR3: CASSPLETTGLAVYNEQFF. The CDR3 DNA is TGTGCCAGTAGCCCACTCGAGACTACAGGACTAGCGGTCTACAATGAGCAGTTCTTC. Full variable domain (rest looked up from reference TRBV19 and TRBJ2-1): DGGITQSPKYLFRKEGQNVTLSCEQNLNHDAMYWYRQDPGQGLRLIYYSQIVNDFQKGDIAEGYSVSREKKESFPLTVTSAQKNPTAFYLCASSPLETTGLAVYNEQFFGPGTRLTVL.

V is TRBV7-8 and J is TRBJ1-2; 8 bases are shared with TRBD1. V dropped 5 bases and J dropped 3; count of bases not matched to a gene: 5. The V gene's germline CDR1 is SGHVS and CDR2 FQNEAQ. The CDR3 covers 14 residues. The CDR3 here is CASSETGGHYGYTF. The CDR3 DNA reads TGTGCCAGCAGCGAAACAGGGGGACACTATGGCTACACCTTC.

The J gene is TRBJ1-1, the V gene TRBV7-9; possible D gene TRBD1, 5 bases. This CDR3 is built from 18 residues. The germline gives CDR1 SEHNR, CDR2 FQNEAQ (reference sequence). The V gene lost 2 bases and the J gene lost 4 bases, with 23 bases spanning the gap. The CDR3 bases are TGTGCCAGCAGCTTAAAAGGCGATGGGGCGGCGAGGAGCACTGAAGCTTTCTTT. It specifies CASSLKGDGAARSTEAFF.

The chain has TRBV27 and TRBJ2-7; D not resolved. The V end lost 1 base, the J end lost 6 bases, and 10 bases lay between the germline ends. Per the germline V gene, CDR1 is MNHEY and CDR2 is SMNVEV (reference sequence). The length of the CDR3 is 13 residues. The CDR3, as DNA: TGTGCCAGCAGTTTATTTGCGACTGGCGAGCAGTACTTC. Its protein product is CASSLFATGEQYF.

CDR3: CAISESGGAEAFF. The CDR3 nucleotides read TGTGCCATCAGTGAGTCGGGCGGGGCTGAAGCTTTCTTT. The chain combines TRBV10-3 with TRBJ1-1, with unresolved D. The CDR3 contains 13 residues. V lost 0 bases, J lost 6 bases, and 8 bases lay in between. Germline CDR1 reads ENHRY; CDR2 reads SYGVKD.

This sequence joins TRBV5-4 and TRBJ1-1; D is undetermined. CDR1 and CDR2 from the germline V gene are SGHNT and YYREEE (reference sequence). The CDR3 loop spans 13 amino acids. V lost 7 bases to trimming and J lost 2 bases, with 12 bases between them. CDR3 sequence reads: CASRGADNTEAFF. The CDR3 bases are TGTGCCAGCCGTGGAGCTGATAACACTGAAGCTTTCTTT.

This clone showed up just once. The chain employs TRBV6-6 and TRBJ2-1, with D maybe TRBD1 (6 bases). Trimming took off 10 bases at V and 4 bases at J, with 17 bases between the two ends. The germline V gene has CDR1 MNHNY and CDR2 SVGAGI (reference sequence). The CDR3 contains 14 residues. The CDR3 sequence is CAIQDSIRYNEQFF. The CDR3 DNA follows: TGTGCCATCCAGGACAGTATAAGGTACAATGAGCAGTTCTTC.

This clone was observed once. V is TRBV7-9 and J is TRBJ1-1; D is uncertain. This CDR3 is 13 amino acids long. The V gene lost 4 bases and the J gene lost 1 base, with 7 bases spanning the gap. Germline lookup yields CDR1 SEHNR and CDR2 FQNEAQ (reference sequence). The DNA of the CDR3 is TGTGCCAGCAGCTCTTCAGGGAACACTGAAGCTTTCTTT. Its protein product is CASSSSGNTEAFF.

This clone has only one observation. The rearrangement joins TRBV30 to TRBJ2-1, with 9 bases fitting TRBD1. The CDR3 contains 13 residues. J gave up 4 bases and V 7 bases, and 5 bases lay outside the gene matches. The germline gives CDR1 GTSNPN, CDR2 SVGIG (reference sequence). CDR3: CALRTGAYNEQFF. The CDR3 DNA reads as TGTGCCTTACGGACAGGGGCATACAATGAGCAGTTCTTC.

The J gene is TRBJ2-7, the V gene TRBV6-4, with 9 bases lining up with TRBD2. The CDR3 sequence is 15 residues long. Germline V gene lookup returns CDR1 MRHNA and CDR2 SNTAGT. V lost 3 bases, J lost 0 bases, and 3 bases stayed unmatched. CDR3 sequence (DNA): TGTGCCAGCAGTGAAAAAGCGGGAGGCTCCTACGAGCAGTACTTC. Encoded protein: CASSEKAGGSYEQYF.